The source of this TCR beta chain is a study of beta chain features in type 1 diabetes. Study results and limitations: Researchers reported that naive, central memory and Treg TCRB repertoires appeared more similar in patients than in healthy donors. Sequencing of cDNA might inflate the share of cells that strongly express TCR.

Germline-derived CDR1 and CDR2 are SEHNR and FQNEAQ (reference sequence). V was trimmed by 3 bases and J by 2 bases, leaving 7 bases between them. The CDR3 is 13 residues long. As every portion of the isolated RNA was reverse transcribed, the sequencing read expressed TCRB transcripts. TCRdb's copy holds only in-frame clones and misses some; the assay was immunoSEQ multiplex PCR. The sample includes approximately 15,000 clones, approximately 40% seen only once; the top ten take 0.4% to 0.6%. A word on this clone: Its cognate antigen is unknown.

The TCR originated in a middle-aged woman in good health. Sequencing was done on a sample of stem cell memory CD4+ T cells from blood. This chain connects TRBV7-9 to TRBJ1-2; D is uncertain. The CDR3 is CASSFEENYGYTF. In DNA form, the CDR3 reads TGTGCCAGCAGCTTTGAGGAGAACTATGGCTACACCTTC.